One sample yielded the 27 T cell receptor beta chains listed below, sequenced in a study of CXCR3-negative and CXCR3-positive naive CD8 T cells. The study made its TRB cDNA libraries by 5' RACE, adding UMI labels. After re-calling the 5' RACE reads, TCRdb lists one entry per CDR3 protein, DNA absent. Its listing shows around 8,400 distinct CDR3 sequences. Sample: naive CXCR3- CD8+ T cells from blood. Subset described: CD45RO-CCR7+CD27+CD95- naive CD8+ T cells lacking CXCR3 (TNR3-). The origin of the receptors is a human donor in good health. Some clones in this sample may be carry-over from other donors' samples.

This clonotype is called medium-sized (0.01 to 0.1%) based on its frequency. This chain uses TRBV2 with TRBJ2-7; there is no DNA to check the TCRdb D call of TRBD2. The CDR3 extends over 15 amino acids. The germline gives CDR1 SNHLY, CDR2 FYNNEI. The CDR3 protein is CASSGGGQSGNEQYF.

CDR3 region: CASSWGTRDEFTDTQYF. The chain employs TRBV28 and TRBJ2-3; the TCRdb call, TRBD2, lacks DNA for checking. Germline V gives CDR1 MDHEN, CDR2 SYDVKM. This CDR3 has 17 amino acids. The full variable domain, its missing parts supplied by reference TRBV28 and TRBJ2-3, is DVKVTQSSRYLVKRTGEKVFLECVQDMDHENMFWYRQDPGLGLRLIYFSYDVKMKEKGDIPEGYSVSREKKERFSLILESASTNQTSMYLCASSWGTRDEFTDTQYFGPGTRLTVL.

This clonotype ranks as medium-sized in terms of frequency. The V call is TRBV7-9, the J call TRBJ1-6. The CDR3 consists of 12 residues. Germline V gene data show CDR1 as SEHNR and CDR2 as FQNEAQ (reference sequence). CDR3 region: CASSSLDSPLHF.

This clonotype counts as medium-sized by frequency. The V call is TRBV6-5, the J call TRBJ2-3; TCRdb returns TRBD1, unconfirmable since there is no DNA. This CDR3 region has 15 residues. In germline, CDR1 is MNHEY, CDR2 SVGAGI. CDR3 sequence reads: CASSYSRERSDTQYF.

V usage is TRBV19 and J usage is TRBJ2-7; lacking DNA, the TRBD1 call made by TCRdb goes unchecked. The CDR3 consists of 16 residues. The V gene's germline CDR1 is LNHDA and CDR2 SQIVND (reference sequence). The CDR3 loop reads CASSIIRDGGDYEQYF.

The V call is TRBV19, the J call TRBJ2-1; TCRdb's D gene call, TRBD1, goes unchecked for lack of DNA. This CDR3 contains 16 residues. Per the germline V gene, CDR1 is LNHDA and CDR2 is SQIVND (reference sequence). CDR3 amino acids: CASSIFGRTAYNEQFF.

This chain joins TRBV28 and TRBJ1-6; TCRdb proposes TRBD1, but this gene call is untestable without DNA. Germline CDR1 MDHEN, CDR2 SYDVKM. The CDR3 totals 14 residues. CDR3 loop: CASSLRQTNSPLHF.

The genes are TRBV29-1 and TRBJ2-1; TCRdb lists TRBD2, though no DNA is available to test this call. The CDR3 is 11 residues long. Germline V gene sequence: CDR1 SQVTM, CDR2 ANQGSEA. The CDR3 sequence: CSVVQSSEQFF.

The V gene is TRBV6-2 or TRBV6-3, the J gene TRBJ2-4; TCRdb designates TRBD1, a call that cannot be tested without DNA. The CDR3 extends over 16 amino acids. Germline loops: CDR1 MNHEY, CDR2 SVGEGT. The CDR3 loop reads CASSRGTPRVKNIQYF.

Considering frequency, this clonotype is medium-sized. V is TRBV27 and J is TRBJ1-1; lacking DNA, the TRBD1 call made by TCRdb goes unchecked. This CDR3 is 14 amino acids long. CDR1 and CDR2 (germline): MNHEY, SMNVEV (reference sequence). The chain's CDR3 is CASSAGRGVTEAFF.

This clonotype is identified as medium-sized from frequency. The rearrangement links TRBV25-1 to TRBJ2-2; TCRdb returns TRBD2, unconfirmable since there is no DNA. Germline loops: CDR1 MGHDK, CDR2 SYGVNS. The CDR3 length is 14 residues. CDR3 sequence reads: CASSVGRGSGELFF.

The chain carries TRBV12-3 or TRBV12-4 and TRBJ2-1. CDR3 size: 15 residues. The CDR3 here is CASSSVVGSYNEQFF.

By frequency, this clonotype is medium-sized. V usage is TRBV11-2 and J usage is TRBJ2-3; TCRdb designates TRBD1, a call that cannot be tested without DNA. The CDR3 is 13 amino acids. Germline assignment: CDR1 SGHAT and CDR2 FQNNGV. CDR3 sequence reads: CASRYRGGDTQYF.

V is TRBV19 and J is TRBJ2-1; TCRdb's D call, TRBD2, is unchecked because there is no DNA. Germline lookup yields CDR1 LNHDA and CDR2 SQIVND (reference sequence). CDR3 length: 14 amino acids. This CDR3 is CASSAGLADNEQFF.

By frequency, this clonotype is medium-sized (0.01 to 0.1%). The rearrangement joins TRBV20-1 to TRBJ2-1; TCRdb designates TRBD1, a call that cannot be tested without DNA. CDR3 length: 13 residues. Germline V lookup: CDR1 DFQATT, CDR2 SNEGSKA (reference sequence). CDR3 loop: CSGRLGEWNEQFF.

The chain combines TRBV7-9 with TRBJ2-3; TCRdb outputs TRBD1, but without DNA this stays unchecked. The CDR3 covers 14 residues. Germline-derived CDR1 and CDR2 are SEHNR and FQNEAQ (reference sequence). The CDR3 loop reads CASSLQGSTDTQYF.

V gene TRBV7-9 combines with J gene TRBJ1-1. From germline, CDR1 is SEHNR and CDR2 FQNEAQ (reference sequence). CDR3 size: 13 residues. CDR3 sequence: CASSPLMNTEAFF.

The CDR3 is CASSFTGTENQPQHF. The chain employs TRBV27 and TRBJ1-5; TCRdb designates TRBD1, a call that cannot be tested without DNA. This CDR3 contains 15 residues. The V gene's germline CDR1 is MNHEY and CDR2 SMNVEV (reference sequence).

This clonotype counts as medium-sized by frequency. The chain employs TRBV5-4 and TRBJ2-7. CDR1 and CDR2 (germline): SGHNT, YYREEE (reference sequence). There are 15 residues in the CDR3. The CDR3 sequence is CASSYKDRAFYEQYF.

The chain employs TRBV2 and TRBJ1-5. Germline CDR1 and CDR2: SNHLY and FYNNEI. The CDR3 extends over 15 amino acids. This chain's CDR3 is CASSETGNSNQPQHF.

Frequency places this clonotype as medium-sized. V is TRBV5-1 and J is TRBJ2-1; the TCRdb D gene call, TRBD2, has no DNA to confirm it. This CDR3 has 17 residues. The germline V gene has CDR1 SGHRS and CDR2 YFSETQ. CDR3 in amino acids: CASTHFGLAEAYNEQFF. Full variable domain (rest looked up from reference TRBV5-1 and TRBJ2-1): KAGVTQTPRYLIKTRGQQVTLSCSPISGHRSVSWYQQTPGQGLQFLFEYFSETQRNKGNFPGRFSGRQFSNSRSEMNVSTLELGDSALYLCASTHFGLAEAYNEQFFGPGTRLTVL.

V usage is TRBV29-1 and J usage is TRBJ2-1. The CDR3 totals 16 residues. CDR1 is SQVTM and CDR2 is ANQGSEA in the germline V gene. CDR3 sequence: CSVEAPDPDSYNEQFF.

J is TRBJ2-1 and V is TRBV28; TCRdb returns TRBD2, unconfirmable since there is no DNA. The CDR3 totals 18 residues. Germline values: CDR1 MDHEN, CDR2 SYDVKM. CDR3 in amino acids: CASSLLGLAGSSYNEQFF. The full variable domain, completed using reference TRBV28 and TRBJ2-1, is DVKVTQSSRYLVKRTGEKVFLECVQDMDHENMFWYRQDPGLGLRLIYFSYDVKMKEKGDIPEGYSVSREKKERFSLILESASTNQTSMYLCASSLLGLAGSSYNEQFFGPGTRLTVL.

The chain links TRBV9 to TRBJ1-1; with no DNA, the TCRdb D assignment of TRBD1 cannot be verified. This CDR3 region has 14 residues. CDR1 is SGDLS and CDR2 is YYNGEE in the germline V gene. The CDR3 spells CASSFRDTQSEAFF.

In terms of frequency, this clonotype is medium-sized. The genes are TRBV4-1 and TRBJ2-2; the TRBD2 assignment by TCRdb is unverifiable without DNA. Per the germline V gene, CDR1 is MGHRA and CDR2 is YSYEKL. The CDR3 extends over 15 amino acids. The CDR3 spells CASSREGRDTGELFF.

This clonotype is classed as medium-sized by frequency. The V call is TRBV24-1, the J call TRBJ2-3; the D call of TRBD1 rests on TCRdb alone, since no DNA is present to check it. CDR1 KGHDR and CDR2 SFDVKD come from the germline V gene. CDR3 length: 16 residues. CDR3 sequence: CATSDPPGQGPDTQYF.

This chain uses TRBV7-3 with TRBJ2-1; TCRdb's D gene call, TRBD2, goes unchecked for lack of DNA. The V gene's germline CDR1 is SGHTA and CDR2 FQGTGA. This CDR3 comprises 15 residues. The CDR3 loop is CASSSGLAGYNEQFF. The whole variable domain, remainder taken from reference TRBV7-3 and TRBJ2-1, is GAGVSQTPSNKVTEKGKYVELRCDPISGHTALYWYRQSLGQGPEFLIYFQGTGAADDSGLPNDRFFAVRPEGSVSTLKIQRTERGDSAVYLCASSSGLAGYNEQFFGPGTRLTVL.